The 28 T cell receptor beta chains listed next were all sequenced from one sample in a study of cytomegalovirus exposure and HLA in healthy donors. In the PCR, 60 Vbeta and 13 Jbeta primers were used. The protocol was immunoSEQ multiplex PCR, while the TCRdb copy is restricted to in-frame clones and leaves out a portion. In the table there are approximately 160,000 clones, roughly 73% of which are singletons. Sequencing input: PBMCs. The source of these receptors is a male donor in good health and CMV-seronegative.

This clone was detected only a few times. One end of the junction does not line up with germline, which may come from a read error. The chain has TRBV7-8 and TRBJ2-7; D is ambiguous. Germline V gene lookup returns CDR1 SGHVS and CDR2 FQNEAQ. This CDR3 has 11 amino acids. CDR3 sequence: CASSLLSGLFF. The CDR3 DNA is TGTGCCAGCAGCTTACTTTCCGGTCTTTTCTTC. Drawing the rest from reference TRBV7-8 and TRBJ2-7, the complete variable domain is GAGVSQSPRYKVAKRGQDVALRCDPISGHVSLFWYQQALGQGPEFLTYFQNEAQLDKSGLPSDRFFAERPEGSVSTLKIQRTQQEDSAVYLCASSLLSGLFFGPGTRLTVT.

This chain links TRBV13 with TRBJ2-1; 9 bases map to TRBD2. Looked up from germline, CDR1 is PRHDT and CDR2 is FYEKMQ (reference sequence). V lost 0 bases, J lost 8 bases, and 5 bases stayed unmatched. The CDR3 has 15 residues. DNA for the CDR3: TGTGCCAGCAGCTTAGGGGCGGGAGGGCGAGATGAGCAGTTCTTC. Translation: CASSLGAGGRDEQFF.

In nucleotides, the CDR3 is TGTGCCAGCAGTTACTCTCCAAGCGACCAAGAGACCCAGTACTTC. Translated, it gives CASSYSPSDQETQYF. V gene TRBV6-5 combines with J gene TRBJ2-5; D is uncertain. The CDR3 runs to 15 residues. Trimming removed 0 bases at V and 0 bases at J, with 8 bases between. Germline CDR1 is MNHEY and CDR2 is SVGAGI.

The chain uses TRBV30 and TRBJ1-1; possibly TRBD1 for D (5 bases). The V gene lost 0 bases and the J gene lost 8 bases, with 10 bases spanning the gap. From germline, CDR1 is GTSNPN and CDR2 SVGIG (reference sequence). The CDR3 totals 12 residues. The CDR3 reads CAWSVLGPEAFF. CDR3 nucleotide sequence: TGTGCCTGGAGTGTACTGGGGCCCGAAGCTTTCTTT.

The chain couples TRBV19 to TRBJ2-7; 9 bases align to TRBD2. The CDR3 is made up of 16 amino acids. V shed 5 bases and J 5 bases; nucleotides not matched to a gene: 13. CDR1 LNHDA and CDR2 SQIVND come from the germline V gene (reference sequence). CDR3 coding DNA: TGTGCCAGTAGTCGCGATAGCGGGAGAGGGTACGACGAGCAGTACTTC. Protein product: CASSRDSGRGYDEQYF.

The rearrangement uses TRBV6-6 and TRBJ2-7, with D perhaps matching TRBD2 (5 bases). CDR3 length equals 12 residues. V lost 11 bases and J 5 bases, leaving 16 bases between the germline ends. CDR1 is MNHNY, CDR2 SVGAGI, per germline (reference sequence). This CDR3 is CAPERAVHEQYF. Written as DNA, the CDR3 is TGTGCCCCCGAGAGAGCGGTTCACGAGCAGTACTTC.

The chain combines TRBV7-2 with TRBJ2-5; TRBD1 is a possible D gene (5 bases). Trimming removed 4 bases at V and 2 bases at J, with 8 bases between. Germline loops: CDR1 SGHTA, CDR2 FQGNSA. The CDR3 covers 13 residues. The CDR3 coding sequence is TGTGCCAGCAGCTATAGACAGCAAGAGACCCAGTACTTC. Its translation is CASSYRQQETQYF. The full variable domain, its missing parts supplied by reference TRBV7-2 and TRBJ2-5, is GAGVSQSPSNKVTEKGKDVELRCDPISGHTALYWYRQSLGQGLEFLIYFQGNSAPDKSGLPSDRFSAERTGGSVSTLTIQRTQQEDSAVYLCASSYRQQETQYFGPGTRLLVL.

The chain carries TRBV2 and TRBJ2-7, with 11 bases aligning to TRBD2. CDR1 is SNHLY, CDR2 FYNNEI, per germline. This CDR3 contains 15 residues. The V segment lost 6 bases and the J segment 2 bases; nucleotides outside the gene matches: 6. For the CDR3, the DNA is TGTGCCAGCAGCTATAGCGGGGGGGACACCTACGAGCAGTACTTC. This gives the protein CASSYSGGDTYEQYF.

The rearrangement uses TRBV2 and TRBJ2-1; TRBD2 matches at 8 bases. Germline V gene lookup returns CDR1 SNHLY and CDR2 FYNNEI. V lost 3 bases, J lost 0 bases, and 4 bases stayed unmatched. The CDR3 runs to 16 residues. The CDR3 DNA is TGTGCCAGCAGTGATGGTCTAGCGGGCTCCTACAATGAGCAGTTCTTC. This translates into CASSDGLAGSYNEQFF.

V usage is TRBV7-8 and J usage is TRBJ2-2; 7 bases are shared with TRBD2. The length of the CDR3 is 15 residues. V trimming: 6 bases; J trimming: 7 bases; junction bases outside the gene matches: 11. Germline V lookup: CDR1 SGHVS, CDR2 FQNEAQ. The CDR3 DNA follows: TGTGCCAGCAGGCCGCGGGGGTCCGTCCGCGGGGAGCTGTTTTTT. Translation gives CASRPRGSVRGELFF.

V and J are TRBV29-1 and TRBJ2-1; 10 bases line up with TRBD2. The V gene's germline CDR1 is SQVTM and CDR2 ANQGSEA. The CDR3 is 12 residues long. V trimming: 7 bases; J trimming: 7 bases; junction bases outside the gene matches: 4. The CDR3 loop reads CSGTSGNNEQFF. The CDR3, as DNA: TGCAGCGGCACTAGCGGGAATAATGAGCAGTTCTTC.

The chain has TRBV4-1 and TRBJ2-1; a weak D match, TRBD2 (6 bases). Trimming stripped 1 base from V and 13 bases from J, with 14 bases between. CDR1 and CDR2 from the germline V gene are MGHRA and YSYEKL. This CDR3 contains 13 residues. CDR3 residues: CASSQGSQGGQFF. CDR3 DNA: TGCGCCAGCAGCCAAGGGTCCCAGGGAGGTCAGTTCTTC.

The chain recombines TRBV4-3 with TRBJ2-7; the D gene is possibly TRBD2 (5 bases). The CDR3 has 15 amino acids. V lost 1 base to trimming and J lost 2 bases, with 12 bases between them. Germline CDR1 LGHNA, CDR2 YSLEER. CDR3: CASSQAGSGPYEQYF. CDR3 DNA sequence: TGCGCCAGCAGCCAAGCAGGCAGCGGTCCCTACGAGCAGTACTTC.

In DNA, the CDR3 is TGTGCCAGCAGCCGTCGGGGGCGGGAGGGCGACAATGAGCAGTTCTTC. Translated, it gives CASSRRGREGDNEQFF. This chain joins TRBV7-9 and TRBJ2-1; 9 bases align to TRBD2. V lost 5 bases, J lost 5 bases, and 10 bases stayed unmatched. The CDR3 is made up of 16 amino acids. Looked up from germline, CDR1 is SEHNR and CDR2 is FQNEAQ (reference sequence).

This clone was observed once. V gene TRBV19 combines with J gene TRBJ2-7, with D maybe TRBD1 (5 bases). CDR1 is LNHDA and CDR2 is SQIVND in the germline V gene (reference sequence). This CDR3 spans 13 amino acids. V lost 3 bases and J 4 bases, leaving 10 bases between the germline ends. CDR3 nucleotide sequence: TGTGCCAGTAGTATTACCAGGGTTTACGAGCAGTACTTC. It yields the protein CASSITRVYEQYF.

This chain uses TRBV29-1 with TRBJ2-7; a possible D gene is TRBD1 (5 bases). The V end lost 3 bases, the J end lost 0 bases, and 6 bases lay between the germline ends. Germline V lookup: CDR1 SQVTM, CDR2 ANQGSEA. The CDR3 sequence is 12 residues long. CDR3 DNA sequence: TGCAGCGTTGAGGACAACTCCTACGAGCAGTACTTC. Translated: CSVEDNSYEQYF.

The sample holds one count of this clone. This chain links TRBV11-2 with TRBJ2-7; 10 positions match TRBD2. This CDR3 spans 16 amino acids. Germline trimming cut 1 base from V and 5 bases from J; bases unmatched to any gene: 8. Looked up from germline, CDR1 is SGHAT and CDR2 is FQNNGV. The CDR3 here is CASSLGGGLASNEQYF. CDR3 coding DNA: TGTGCCAGCAGCTTAGGCGGGGGACTAGCGTCGAACGAGCAGTACTTC.

This clone has just a few counts. Here the CDR3 reads CSVAQEYQETQYF. CDR3 bases: TGCAGCGTAGCACAGGAGTACCAAGAGACCCAGTACTTC. This chain joins TRBV29-1 and TRBJ2-5; tentatively, D is TRBD1 (5 bases). CDR1 is SQVTM and CDR2 is ANQGSEA in the germline V gene. Trimming pared 6 bases from V and 0 bases from J, leaving 11 bases between. There are 13 residues in the CDR3.

The chain couples TRBV11-2 to TRBJ1-4; D call uncertain. Germline-derived CDR1 and CDR2 are SGHAT and FQNNGV. Trimming removed 2 bases at V and 5 bases at J, with 12 bases between. The CDR3 runs to 15 residues. The CDR3 protein is CASSLQSLLNEKLFF. In DNA, the CDR3 is TGTGCCAGCAGCTTACAGTCTTTACTAAATGAAAAACTGTTTTTT.

The chain has TRBV18 and TRBJ2-5; TRBD2 might be the D (6 bases). With 3 bases removed from V and 5 bases from J, the gap between germline ends came to 13 bases. The CDR3 spans 14 residues. Germline V gives CDR1 KGHSH, CDR2 LQKENI. DNA for the CDR3: TGTGCCAGCTCACCCCCGGGGACTTCGGAGACCCAGTACTTC. Translation gives CASSPPGTSETQYF.

The chain couples TRBV27 to TRBJ2-5; TRBD2 aligns across 10 bases. The CDR3 has 15 amino acids. J lost 4 bases, V lost 8 bases, and 10 bases had no gene match. Germline V gives CDR1 MNHEY, CDR2 SMNVEV (reference sequence). The CDR3 sequence is CASGERGGLGETQYF. The CDR3 DNA is TGTGCCAGCGGCGAGCGGGGGGGCCTGGGAGAGACCCAGTACTTC.

The CDR3 loop reads CASSSARVRTDTQYF. As DNA, the CDR3 is TGTGCCAGCAGCTCCGCCAGGGTGCGTACAGATACGCAGTATTTT. The rearrangement uses TRBV7-9 and TRBJ2-3, with a possible D match to TRBD1 (5 bases). Germline loops: CDR1 SEHNR, CDR2 FQNEAQ (reference sequence). The CDR3 length is 15 residues. Trimming removed 4 bases from V and 3 bases from J, with 14 bases in between.

Here the CDR3 reads CASSRQGPVVNEQFF. CDR3 sequence (DNA): TGCGCCAGCAGCAGACAGGGACCTGTAGTAAATGAGCAGTTCTTC. J is TRBJ2-1 and V is TRBV5-1, with TRBD1 identical over 7 bases. J gave up 7 bases and V 4 bases, and 11 bases lay outside the gene matches. Germline V gene data show CDR1 as SGHRS and CDR2 as YFSETQ. The CDR3 contains 15 residues.

The chain is built from TRBV18 and TRBJ1-2, with D perhaps matching TRBD1 (6 bases). CDR3 size: 14 residues. Between the trimmed V and J ends, which lost 1 base and 6 bases, there was a span of 12 bases. Germline V lookup: CDR1 KGHSH, CDR2 LQKENI. CDR3 sequence (DNA): TGTGCCAGCTCACCACGCAGGGGTGATGATGGCTACACCTTC. Protein: CASSPRRGDDGYTF.

The V and J genes are TRBV6-4 and TRBJ2-5, with TRBD2 matching over 11 bases. The trim removed 5 bases at V and 4 bases at J, leaving 3 bases unmatched. The CDR3 spans 14 residues. Germline V CDR1 and CDR2: MRHNA, SNTAGT. CDR3 sequence (DNA): TGTGCCAGCAGTCGACTAGCGGGGTCAGAGACCCAGTACTTC. This translates into CASSRLAGSETQYF.

CDR3 protein: CASSYSVQGASGYTF. DNA for the CDR3: TGTGCCAGCAGTTACTCTGTCCAGGGGGCGTCTGGCTACACCTTC. The chain couples TRBV6-5 to TRBJ1-2; 8 nucleotides align to TRBD1. Trimming removed 0 bases from V and 7 bases from J; junction bases left unmatched: 7. The length of the CDR3 is 15 residues. CDR1 and CDR2 from the germline V gene are MNHEY and SVGAGI.

The V gene is TRBV5-8, the J gene TRBJ2-7, with a weak D call TRBD1 (5 bases). Between the trimmed V and J ends, which lost 0 bases and 6 bases, there was a span of 7 bases. The CDR3 has 12 amino acids. The germline CDR1 and CDR2 sequences are SGHTS and YDEGEE. Here the CDR3 reads CASSLVQAEQYF. The DNA of the CDR3 is TGTGCCAGCAGCTTGGTACAGGCCGAGCAGTACTTC.

The chain employs TRBV2 and TRBJ1-1; 11 bases agree with TRBD1. The germline CDR1 and CDR2 sequences are SNHLY and FYNNEI. The J segment lost 5 bases and the V segment lost 4 bases, leaving 3 bases of the junction unmatched. The CDR3 extends over 14 amino acids. DNA of the CDR3: TGTGCCAGCAGTGTGGGACAGGGGGGGACTGAAGCTTTCTTT. As protein: CASSVGQGGTEAFF.